The rows below give T cell receptor beta chains drawn from one sample of a study of T cell responses to AZD1222 COVID-19 vaccine. Produced via immunoSEQ multiplex PCR; TCRdb's table is partial and in-frame only. Seen here are 180,000 or so clones, approximately 90% observed once, and the top ten hold around 1.6%. Sequences were derived from peripheral blood, sampled 28 days after the second AZD1222 dose. The receptors come from an adult who received the AZD1222 COVID-19 vaccine. Each CDR3 is given with its conserved first and last residue. D genes are given only for firm matches. A row's size may be missing; if present it is once, few, many or a size class.

clone size | J gene | V gene | D gene | CDR3 DNA | CDR3 protein
NA | TRBJ2-7 | TRBV30 | NA | TGTGCCTGGAGTGGGGGGGTTCTTTCCCCCCACTTC | CAWSGGVLSPHF
NA | TRBJ1-1 | TRBV18 | NA | TGTGCCAGCTCGCGGACGGACAGTCTTCACACTGAAGCTTTCTTT | CASSRTDSLHTEAFF
NA | TRBJ1-5 | TRBV18 | TRBD1 | TGTGCCAGCTCATTCGGACAGGGAGGCAATCAGCCCCAGCATTTT | CASSFGQGGNQPQHF
few | TRBJ1-1 | TRBV18 | NA | TGTGCCAGCTCACGGTCTGGGACGCCAGTCACTGAAGCTTTCTTT | CASSRSGTPVTEAFF
NA | TRBJ2-2 | TRBV9 | NA | TGTGCCAGCAGCGTAGGGAGCCAATTTCCGAACACCGGGGAGCTGTTTTTT | CASSVGSQFPNTGELFF
NA | TRBJ2-7 | TRBV18 | NA | TGTGCCAGCTCACCCACCCCGACTAGGGGGCGCAACGAGCAGTACTTC | CASSPTPTRGRNEQYF
NA | TRBJ2-6 | TRBV18 | NA | TGTGCCAGCTCACCCGGGGGATCCGGGGCCAACGTCCTGACTTTC | CASSPGGSGANVLTF
NA | TRBJ2-3 | TRBV9 | TRBD2 | TGTGCCAGCAGCTCCGGGGGGGGAACTAGCACAGATACGCAGTATTTT | CASSSGGGTSTDTQYF
NA | TRBJ1-1 | TRBV2 | NA | TGTGCCAGCTCTTGGGACCTGAACACTGAAGCTTTCTTT | CASSWDLNTEAFF
once | TRBJ2-1 | TRBV7-9 | NA | TGTGCCAGCAGCTTAGCGCGCTCGGGGCCCTCCTACAATGAGCAGTTCTTC | CASSLARSGPSYNEQFF
few | TRBJ1-6 | TRBV19 | TRBD1 | TGTGCCAGTAACTCGGACAGGGGCTCTTCACCCCTCCACTTT | CASNSDRGSSPLHF
NA | TRBJ2-2 | TRBV3-1/TRBV3-2 | NA | TGTGCCAGCAAATCCTTGAACACCGGGGAGCTGTTTTTT | CASKSLNTGELFF
once | TRBJ2-7 | TRBV4-1 | NA | TGCGCCAGCAGCCAAGAGGTTCGGGCTTCCCTCTACGAGCAGTACTTC | CASSQEVRASLYEQYF
NA | TRBJ2-1 | TRBV7-2 | TRBD1 | TGTGCCAGCAGTAGCTCCGGGACAGGGCTCTACAATGAGCAGTTCTTC | CASSSSGTGLYNEQFF
NA | TRBJ2-1 | TRBV7-2 | TRBD2 | TGTGCCAGCAGCTTAGGGGGACTAGCGGGAGGGCCTGAGGGTCAGTTCTTC | CASSLGGLAGGPEGQFF
once | TRBJ1-4 | TRBV5-1 | NA | TGCGCCAGCAGAGGTGGGATCGCAACTAATGAAAAACTGTTTTTT | CASRGGIATNEKLFF
NA | TRBJ2-7 | TRBV5-1 | NA | TGCGCCAGCAGCTGGGGCTACGAGCAGTACTTC | CASSWGYEQYF
NA | TRBJ2-3 | TRBV18 | NA | TGTGCCAGCTCACCACCGGGGCCGGCGCAGTATTTT | CASSPPGPAQYF
NA | TRBJ1-6 | TRBV10-3 | NA | TGTGCCATCAGCCCGACTCAGAATTCACCCCTCCACTTT | CAISPTQNSPLHF
NA | TRBJ2-4 | TRBV25-1 | NA | TGTGCCAGCAGTGAATTTGTTCAGTCGCACATTCAGTACTTC | CASSEFVQSHIQYF
NA | TRBJ1-3 | TRBV6-1 | NA | TGTGCCAGCAGTTCCACAGGTCGTCGAAACACCATATATTTT | CASSSTGRRNTIYF
NA | TRBJ2-5 | TRBV11-2 | TRBD1 | TGTGCCAGCAGCTTAGACCCGACAGGGCACAGAGAGACCCAGTACTTC | CASSLDPTGHRETQYF
NA | TRBJ1-2 | TRBV4-1 | TRBD1 | TGCGCCAGCAGCCCCGAGGGGACAGTCTCCTATGGCTACACCTTC | CASSPEGTVSYGYTF
NA | TRBJ1-4 | TRBV9 | NA | TGTGCCAGCAGCCCTCGAAACAATGTACGCGAAAAACTGTTTTTT | CASSPRNNVREKLFF
NA | TRBJ2-1 | TRBV19 | NA | TGTGCCAGTAGTATGTACAGCCCCGTTAGGGGTTACAATGAGCAGTTCTTC | CASSMYSPVRGYNEQFF
NA | TRBJ2-6 | TRBV7-2 | NA | TGTGCCAGCAGCTTAGTTGCAGGTAGAGGCTCTGGGGCCAACGTCCTGACTTTC | CASSLVAGRGSGANVLTF
NA | TRBJ1-1 | TRBV7-2 | TRBD1 | TGTGCCAGCAGCTCCCAGGGGGGCTCGAACACTGAAGCTTTCTTT | CASSSQGGSNTEAFF
once | TRBJ2-7 | TRBV7-8 | NA | TGTGCCAGCAGCTTAGGGGTGACTAGCTCCTACGAGCAGTACTTC | CASSLGVTSSYEQYF
NA | TRBJ1-5 | TRBV18 | NA | TGTGCCAGCTCACCACGGGTGCAGGGCAGGAGCAATCAGCCCCAGCATTTT | CASSPRVQGRSNQPQHF
NA | TRBJ1-4 | TRBV4-2 | NA | TGTGCCAGCAGCCAAGATCTTGCGGGAACCACTAATGAAAAACTGTTTTTT | CASSQDLAGTTNEKLFF
once | TRBJ1-5 | TRBV7-8 | NA | TGTGCCAGCAGCTCAGCACAGGAGGTGGGGCCCCAGCATTTT | CASSSAQEVGPQHF
NA | TRBJ2-5 | TRBV27 | NA | TGTGCCAGCAGGGGTACAGGGAGAGAGACCCAGTACTTC | CASRGTGRETQYF
NA | TRBJ1-5 | TRBV19 | NA | TGTGCCAGTAGTATACAGGATAGCAATCAGCCCCAGCATTTT | CASSIQDSNQPQHF
once | TRBJ1-4 | TRBV18 | NA | TGTGCCAGCTCACATCGCGAAAGAGAAAAACTGTTTTTT | CASSHREREKLFF
NA | TRBJ1-5 | TRBV2 | NA | TGTGCCAGCAGTGAAGACTCAGGGGTTAGCAATCAGCCCCAGCATTTT | CASSEDSGVSNQPQHF
NA | TRBJ2-1 | TRBV9 | TRBD1 | TGTGCCAGCAGCCCCGTGGTACAGGGGGTCGGTGGTGAGCAGTTCTTC | CASSPVVQGVGGEQFF
few | TRBJ1-2 | TRBV11-1 | TRBD1 | TGTGCCAGCAGCTCCAGGGGGCGGCTTGGCTACACCTTC | CASSSRGRLGYTF
NA | TRBJ2-7 | TRBV6-5 | NA | TGTGCCAGCAGTTACCTCCAGGGCGAGCAGTACTTC | CASSYLQGEQYF
NA | TRBJ2-1 | TRBV7-9 | NA | TGTGCCAGCAGCTTAGGACCGGCGGCCAATGAGCAGTTCTTC | CASSLGPAANEQFF
NA | TRBJ2-5 | TRBV7-2 | NA | TGTGCCAGCAGCTTAGGGGGGCCTTCCCGCCAAGAGACCCAGTACTTC | CASSLGGPSRQETQYF
NA | TRBJ1-4 | TRBV28 | NA | TGTGCCAGCAATCGACAGATTAATGAAAAACTGTTTTTT | CASNRQINEKLFF
NA | TRBJ1-5 | TRBV10-1 | NA | TGCGCCAGCAGTGGCCCTAGACAGATCAATCAGCCCCAGCATTTT | CASSGPRQINQPQHF
NA | TRBJ2-2 | TRBV7-9 | NA | TGTGCCAGCAGCTCTAGCCGTCGTCTAGCTGACGGGGAGCTGTTTTTT | CASSSSRRLADGELFF
NA | TRBJ2-3 | TRBV3-1/TRBV3-2 | NA | TGTGCCAGCAGCCAAGATTCTTTTCTGGAGCGGACGACAGATACGCAGTATTTT | CASSQDSFLERTTDTQYF
once | TRBJ1-2 | TRBV12-3/TRBV12-4 | NA | TGTGCCAGCAGCTTAGCCGGTCCCTATGGCTACACCTTC | CASSLAGPYGYTF
NA | TRBJ2-1 | TRBV7-3 | NA | TGTGCCAGCAGCCAAGGATGGGGCTTGTACAATGAGCAGTTCTTC | CASSQGWGLYNEQFF
NA | TRBJ2-7 | TRBV6-2/TRBV6-3 | NA | TGTGCCAGCAGTCTATCCCCATATCCCTCGAGCTCCTACGAGCAGTACTTC | CASSLSPYPSSSYEQYF
NA | TRBJ2-3 | TRBV19 | TRBD2 | TGTGCCAGTAGTAGGACTAGCGGGGGGAACACAGATACGCAGTATTTT | CASSRTSGGNTDTQYF
NA | TRBJ1-4 | TRBV3-1/TRBV3-2 | NA | TGTGCCAGCAGCCAGGGAAGAGATAATTCACTGTTTTTT | CASSQGRDNSLFF
NA | TRBJ2-1 | TRBV3-1/TRBV3-2 | TRBD2 | TGTGCCAGCAGCCCTCAGCGGGGTGGTGGTAATGAGCAGTTCTTC | CASSPQRGGGNEQFF
NA | TRBJ1-2 | TRBV7-8 | TRBD1 | TGTGCCAGCAGTCGTATGGGACAGGGGAGGTATGGCTACACCTTC | CASSRMGQGRYGYTF
NA | TRBJ2-5 | TRBV24-1 | NA | TGTGCCACCAGTGACGGGGTGGAAGAGACCCAGTACTTC | CATSDGVEETQYF